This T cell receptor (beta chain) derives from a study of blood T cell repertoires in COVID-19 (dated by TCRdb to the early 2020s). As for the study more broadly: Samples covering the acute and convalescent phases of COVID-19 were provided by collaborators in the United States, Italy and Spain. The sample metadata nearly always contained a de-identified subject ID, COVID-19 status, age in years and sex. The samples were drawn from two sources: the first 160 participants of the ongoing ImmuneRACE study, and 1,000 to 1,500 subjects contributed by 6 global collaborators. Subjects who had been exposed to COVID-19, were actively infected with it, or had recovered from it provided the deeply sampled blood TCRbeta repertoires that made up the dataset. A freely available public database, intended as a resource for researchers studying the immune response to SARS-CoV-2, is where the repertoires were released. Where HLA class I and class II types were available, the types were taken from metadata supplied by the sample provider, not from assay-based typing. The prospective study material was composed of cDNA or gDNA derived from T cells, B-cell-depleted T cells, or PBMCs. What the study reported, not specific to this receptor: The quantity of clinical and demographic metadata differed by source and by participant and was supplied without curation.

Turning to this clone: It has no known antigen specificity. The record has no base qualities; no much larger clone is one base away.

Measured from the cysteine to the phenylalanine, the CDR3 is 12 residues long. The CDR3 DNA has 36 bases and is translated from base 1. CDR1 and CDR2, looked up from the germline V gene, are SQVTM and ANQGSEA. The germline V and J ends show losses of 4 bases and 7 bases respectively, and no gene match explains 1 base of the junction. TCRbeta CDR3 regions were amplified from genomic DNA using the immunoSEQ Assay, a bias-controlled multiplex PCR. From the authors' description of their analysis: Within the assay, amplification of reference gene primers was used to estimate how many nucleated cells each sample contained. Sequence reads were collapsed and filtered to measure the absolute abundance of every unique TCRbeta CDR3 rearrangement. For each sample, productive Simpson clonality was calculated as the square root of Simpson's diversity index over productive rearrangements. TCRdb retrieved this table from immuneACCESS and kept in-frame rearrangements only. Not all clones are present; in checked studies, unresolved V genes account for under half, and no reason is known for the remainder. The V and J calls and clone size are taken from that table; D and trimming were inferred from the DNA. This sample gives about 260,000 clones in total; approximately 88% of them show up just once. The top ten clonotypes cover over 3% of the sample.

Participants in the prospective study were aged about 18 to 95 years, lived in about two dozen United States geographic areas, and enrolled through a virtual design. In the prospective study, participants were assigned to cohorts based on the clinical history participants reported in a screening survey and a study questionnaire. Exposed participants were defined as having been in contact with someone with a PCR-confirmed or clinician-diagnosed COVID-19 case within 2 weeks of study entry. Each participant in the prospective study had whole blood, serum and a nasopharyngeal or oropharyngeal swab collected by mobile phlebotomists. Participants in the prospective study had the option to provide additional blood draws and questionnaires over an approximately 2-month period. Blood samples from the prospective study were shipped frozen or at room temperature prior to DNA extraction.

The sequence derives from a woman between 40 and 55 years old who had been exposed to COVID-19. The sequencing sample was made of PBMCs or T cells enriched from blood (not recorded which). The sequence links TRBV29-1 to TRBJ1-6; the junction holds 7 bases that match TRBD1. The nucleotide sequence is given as TGCAGCGTTGCGACAGGGAATTCACCCCTCCACTTT. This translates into CSVATGNSPLHF.